Shown below are 28 T cell receptor beta chains from a single sample sequenced in a study of blood T cell repertoires in COVID-19. TCRdb keeps only in-frame clones here, not all; method: immunoSEQ multiplex PCR. Of more than 200,000 clones listed, 86% are singletons. Sequenced sample: peripheral blood. The receptors come from a woman aged 45-65 years with acute or convalescent COVID-19.

Concerning this clone: Relative to the germline gene, one junction end is altered; a read error may explain this. Additional DNA sequences in this sample encode the identical CDR3. The V gene is TRBV3-1 (or the pseudogene TRBV3-2), the J gene TRBJ1-4, with TRBD1 as a possible D gene (5 bases). Germline CDR1 reads LGHDT; CDR2 reads YNNKEL (reference sequence). This CDR3 comprises 15 residues. CDR3 nucleotides: TGTGCCAGCAGCCAAGGACAGACAACTAATGAAAAATTGTTTTTT. This translates into CASSQGQTTNEKLFF.

In its sample, this clone was seen once. The gene calls are TRBV19 and TRBJ2-5, with 8 bases fitting TRBD1. CDR3 length equals 16 residues. Germline lookup yields CDR1 LNHDA and CDR2 SQIVND (reference sequence). Trimming at V came to 3 bases and at J to 4 bases, leaving 10 bases not matched to a gene. In nucleotides, the CDR3 is TGTGCCAGTAGTATCCCCCCCCGGACAGGGCGAGAGACCCAGTACTTC. This gives the protein CASSIPPRTGRETQYF.

The V call is TRBV5-4, the J call TRBJ1-1, with unresolved D. Germline assignment: CDR1 SGHNT and CDR2 YYREEE (reference sequence). V lost 2 bases to trimming and J lost 8 bases, with 16 bases between them. This CDR3 region has 14 residues. The CDR3 region is CASSFVLSTEEAFF. As DNA, the CDR3 is TGTGCCAGCAGCTTTGTTCTTTCTACGGAGGAAGCTTTCTTT.

Notes on this clone: This may be a read error, as it is one base from a much larger clone. The chain employs TRBV11-2 and TRBJ1-2, with TRBD1 matching over 7 bases. V dropped 4 bases and J dropped 2; count of bases not matched to a gene: 1. CDR1 SGHAT and CDR2 FQNNGV come from the germline V gene. The CDR3 runs 13 residues. This CDR3 reads CASSWDSNYGYTF. DNA for the CDR3: TGTGCCAGCAGCTGGGACAGCAACTATGGCTACACCTTC.

J is TRBJ1-5 and V is TRBV2; 8 bases fit TRBD1. The CDR3 runs 13 residues. V gave up 4 bases and J gave up 8 bases; unmatched junction bases: 4. Germline CDR1 is SNHLY and CDR2 is FYNNEI. The CDR3, as DNA: TGTGCCAGCAGTGTACAGGGGGTGAAGCCCCAGCATTTT. It yields the protein CASSVQGVKPQHF.

The genes are TRBV6-2 or TRBV6-3 and TRBJ2-7; 9 bases map to TRBD2. This CDR3 has 15 residues. In germline, CDR1 is MNHEY, CDR2 SVGEGT. Trimming removed 2 bases from V and 6 bases from J; junction bases left unmatched: 8. The CDR3, as DNA: TGTGCCAGCAGTTACCGTGGCGGGGGGGTCGGCGAGCAGTACTTC. Its protein product is CASSYRGGGVGEQYF.

The V call is TRBV7-2, the J call TRBJ2-2, with 12 bases aligning to TRBD2. Germline CDR1 is SGHTA and CDR2 is FQGNSA. With V trimmed by 1 base and J by 0 bases, 3 bases remained unmatched. The CDR3 is made up of 18 amino acids. This CDR3 reads CASSLVLAGGANTGELFF. For the CDR3, the DNA is TGTGCCAGCAGCTTAGTACTAGCGGGGGGCGCGAACACCGGGGAGCTGTTTTTT.

In this sample, this clone turned up a few times. The rearrangement links TRBV6-2 or TRBV6-3 to TRBJ2-1, with D perhaps matching TRBD2 (5 bases). The V end was cut by 2 bases, the J end by 7 bases, with 18 bases between. This CDR3 has 16 residues. Germline V lookup: CDR1 MNHEY, CDR2 SVGEGT. CDR3 sequence: CASSYRTLHGRNEQFF. Here the CDR3 DNA reads TGTGCCAGCAGTTACAGGACTCTACATGGACGTAATGAGCAGTTCTTC.

The V call is TRBV18, the J call TRBJ1-1; D gene ambiguous. The CDR3 has 16 amino acids. Trimming shortened V by 1 base and J by 4 bases, and 16 bases separated the two germline ends. CDR1 and CDR2 from the germline V gene are KGHSH and LQKENI. The CDR3 bases are TGTGCCAGCTCACCACTGGACTCGACGGTCGGCACTGAAGCTTTCTTT. Amino acids: CASSPLDSTVGTEAFF.

The chain links TRBV5-1 to TRBJ1-2, with a possible D match to TRBD1 (6 bases). Germline CDR1 SGHRS, CDR2 YFSETQ. V was cut by 0 bases and J by 7 bases, with 16 bases left in between. The CDR3 length is 15 residues. CDR3 sequence reads: CASSLAQTGSSGYTF. The CDR3 region has the DNA TGCGCCAGCAGCTTGGCCCAAACAGGGTCCAGTGGCTACACCTTC.

The chain carries TRBV11-3 and TRBJ2-3, with D possibly matching TRBD1 (6 bases). The CDR3 runs 18 residues. The germline gives CDR1 SGHNT, CDR2 YENEEA. Trimming took off 1 base at V and 6 bases at J, with 23 bases between the two ends. Written as DNA, the CDR3 is TGTGCCAGCAGCTTAGGGCGAAGGGGGTCGGGCTCGTCGGATACGCAGTATTTT. Translation gives CASSLGRRGSGSSDTQYF. Full variable domain (rest looked up from reference TRBV11-3 and TRBJ2-3): EAGVVQSPRYKIIEKKQPVAFWCNPISGHNTLYWYLQNLGQGPELLIRYENEEAVDDSQLPKDRFSAERLKGVDSTLKIQPAELGDSAVYLCASSLGRRGSGSSDTQYFGPGTRLTVL.

This clone was recorded at least ten times. This chain joins TRBV4-2 and TRBJ1-2, with 10 bases that match TRBD1. After removal of 5 bases from V and 8 bases from J, the junction contained 8 bases not matched to a gene. The CDR3 length is 14 residues. From germline, CDR1 is LGHNA and CDR2 YNFKEQ. CDR3 in amino acids: CASSVPDRGDGYTF. The CDR3 region has the DNA TGTGCCAGCAGCGTGCCGGACAGGGGGGACGGCTACACCTTC.

The chain uses TRBV19 and TRBJ2-1; 7 bases agree with TRBD1. V lost 2 bases to trimming and J lost 5 bases; unmatched junction nucleotides: 3. Germline values: CDR1 LNHDA, CDR2 SQIVND (reference sequence). This CDR3 comprises 14 residues. In DNA, the CDR3 is TGTGCCAGTAGTATAAGACAGGGAGACAATGAGCAGTTCTTC. This encodes CASSIRQGDNEQFF.

V is TRBV14 and J is TRBJ1-1; tentatively, D is TRBD1 (6 bases). Trimming took off 0 bases at V and 10 bases at J, with 12 bases between the two ends. There are 13 residues in the CDR3. CDR1 and CDR2 (germline): SGHDN, FVKESK. The CDR3 coding sequence is TGTGCCAGCAGCCAAGATTTAAGGGGGGGAGCTTTCTTT. Translation: CASSQDLRGGAFF.

The chain recombines TRBV10-3 with TRBJ2-3; 10 bases map to TRBD1. CDR3 length equals 15 residues. Germline CDR1 reads ENHRY; CDR2 reads SYGVKD. Trimming cost V 3 bases and J 7 bases; bases outside gene matches: 7. CDR3 sequence: CAISESDRGGNTQYF. The CDR3 coding sequence is TGTGCCATCAGTGAATCGGACAGGGGGGGAAATACGCAGTATTTT.

J is TRBJ2-7 and V is TRBV5-6; D is uncertain. The germline V gene has CDR1 SGHDT and CDR2 YYEEEE. Trimming pared 4 bases from V and 1 base from J, leaving 9 bases between. The CDR3 contains 13 residues. The CDR3 reads CASSPGPSYEQYF. DNA of the CDR3: TGTGCCAGCAGCCCTGGGCCGTCCTACGAGCAGTACTTC.

V is TRBV5-1 and J is TRBJ2-2, with D tentatively TRBD1 (5 bases). The CDR3 sequence is 14 residues long. V lost 4 bases to trimming and J lost 3 bases, with 10 bases between them. Per germline, CDR1 SGHRS and CDR2 YFSETQ. CDR3 sequence: CASSIWGDTGELFF. CDR3 coding DNA: TGCGCCAGCAGCATATGGGGCGACACCGGGGAGCTGTTTTTT.

This clone was observed once. The chain joins TRBV6-5 to TRBJ2-3; 8 positions agree with TRBD2. J lost 3 bases, V lost 6 bases, and 8 bases had no gene match. From germline, CDR1 is MNHEY and CDR2 SVGAGI. The CDR3 is 15 amino acids. The CDR3 DNA reads as TGTGCCAGCAGCGAGGGACTAGGGAGGACAGATACGCAGTATTTT. The encoded protein is CASSEGLGRTDTQYF.

This chain uses TRBV6-1 with TRBJ1-3; D gene uncertain. CDR3 size: 14 residues. The germline gives CDR1 MNHNS, CDR2 SASEGT. Trimming stripped 1 base from V and 0 bases from J, with 4 bases between. This chain's CDR3 is CASSEGSSGNTIYF. CDR3 sequence (DNA): TGTGCCAGCAGTGAAGGGAGCTCTGGAAACACCATATATTTT.

The chain is built from TRBV18 and TRBJ1-5, with D possibly matching TRBD1 (6 bases). V was shortened by 2 bases and J by 0 bases, with 14 bases between the two germline ends. Germline V CDR1 and CDR2: KGHSH, LQKENI. The CDR3 loop spans 17 amino acids. CDR3 DNA sequence: TGTGCCAGCTCACCAAGGGCAGGGGATTATAGCAATCAGCCCCAGCATTTT. It specifies CASSPRAGDYSNQPQHF.

This sequence joins TRBV30 and TRBJ1-6, with D unclear. V gave up 8 bases and J gave up 0 bases, with 14 bases separating them. CDR3 length: 15 amino acids. The germline CDR1 and CDR2 sequences are GTSNPN and SVGIG (reference sequence). DNA of the CDR3: TGTGCCAGTGACGGAGGAAGCTCCTATAATTCACCCCTCCACTTT. Protein: CASDGGSSYNSPLHF.

The rearrangement links TRBV30 to TRBJ2-2, with a possible D match to TRBD2 (5 bases). Looked up from germline, CDR1 is GTSNPN and CDR2 is SVGIG (reference sequence). V lost 5 bases and J lost 8, with 21 bases in between. This CDR3 spans 15 amino acids. CDR3 in amino acids: CAWDRGLTIKGELFF. The CDR3 DNA follows: TGTGCCTGGGATCGAGGACTGACAATAAAGGGGGAGCTGTTTTTT.

This sequence joins TRBV19 and TRBJ2-1; TRBD2 aligns across 10 bases. Germline trimming cut 10 bases from V and 3 bases from J; bases unmatched to any gene: 15. Germline V gene sequence: CDR1 LNHDA, CDR2 SQIVND (reference sequence). This CDR3 contains 17 residues. The CDR3 nucleotides are TGTGCCACTGGGACTGTCAAGGGACTAGCGCTCTACAATGAGCAGTTCTTC. Encoded protein: CATGTVKGLALYNEQFF.

The gene calls are TRBV7-9 and TRBJ1-1; possibly TRBD1 for D (6 bases). Germline values: CDR1 SEHNR, CDR2 FQNEAQ (reference sequence). The CDR3 consists of 14 residues. Trimming left V 2 bases short and J 4 bases short, with 11 bases between. The CDR3 protein is CASSLSTGSTEAFF. CDR3 coding DNA: TGTGCCAGCAGCTTATCGACAGGTTCCACTGAAGCTTTCTTT.

V is TRBV10-3 and J is TRBJ2-3; D gene uncertain. The CDR3 sequence is 13 residues long. Looked up from germline, CDR1 is ENHRY and CDR2 is SYGVKD. Trimming left V 8 bases short and J 0 bases short, with 9 bases between. This CDR3 is CAIFLPSTDTQYF. CDR3 coding DNA: TGTGCCATCTTTCTACCTAGCACAGATACGCAGTATTTT.

The sample holds one count of this clone. The rearrangement uses TRBV6-5 and TRBJ2-3; D may be TRBD2 (7 bases). Germline values: CDR1 MNHEY, CDR2 SVGAGI. This CDR3 has 15 amino acids. Trimming cost V 2 bases and J 2 bases, with 11 bases left between them. In DNA, the CDR3 is TGTGCCAGCAGTTACGGGCGGGGGCCCACAGATACGCAGTATTTT. Protein: CASSYGRGPTDTQYF.

The chain uses TRBV7-2 and TRBJ1-2; D might be TRBD1 (6 bases). In germline, CDR1 is SGHTA, CDR2 FQGNSA. With 0 bases removed from V and 4 bases from J, the gap between germline ends came to 12 bases. CDR3 length: 15 amino acids. In DNA form, the CDR3 reads TGTGCCAGCAGCTTAGCGCGGGGGCGTGGCTATGGCTACACCTTC. This translates into CASSLARGRGYGYTF.

The J gene is TRBJ2-7, the V gene TRBV18, with 7 bases lining up with TRBD2. Germline values: CDR1 KGHSH, CDR2 LQKENI. The CDR3 extends over 13 amino acids. Germline trimming cut 3 bases from V and 3 bases from J; bases unmatched to any gene: 2. CDR3 sequence reads: CASSPTSSYEQYF. For the CDR3, the DNA is TGTGCCAGCTCACCGACTAGCAGCTACGAGCAGTACTTC.